Sequencing of this T cell receptor (beta chain) was carried out in a study of T cell changes during pregnancy in multiple sclerosis. The table came from immunoSEQ multiplex PCR; TCRdb's copy has only in-frame clones and leaves some out. Of some 60,000 clones listed, 85% to 95% were seen once; the top ten hold more than 0.7%. There are 14 residues in the CDR3. V lost 5 bases to trimming and J lost 4 bases; unmatched junction nucleotides: 8. Germline values: CDR1 SGHDT, CDR2 YYEEEE. The V gene is TRBV5-6, the J gene TRBJ1-1; 7 bases align to TRBD1. Sample: peripheral blood, taken in the first trimester of pregnancy. The clonotype originates from a female donor with multiple sclerosis, enrolled in a pregnancy study. The CDR3 spells CASSLDRVATEAFF. The CDR3 nucleotides are TGTGCCAGCAGTTTAGACAGGGTGGCCACTGAAGCTTTCTTT.